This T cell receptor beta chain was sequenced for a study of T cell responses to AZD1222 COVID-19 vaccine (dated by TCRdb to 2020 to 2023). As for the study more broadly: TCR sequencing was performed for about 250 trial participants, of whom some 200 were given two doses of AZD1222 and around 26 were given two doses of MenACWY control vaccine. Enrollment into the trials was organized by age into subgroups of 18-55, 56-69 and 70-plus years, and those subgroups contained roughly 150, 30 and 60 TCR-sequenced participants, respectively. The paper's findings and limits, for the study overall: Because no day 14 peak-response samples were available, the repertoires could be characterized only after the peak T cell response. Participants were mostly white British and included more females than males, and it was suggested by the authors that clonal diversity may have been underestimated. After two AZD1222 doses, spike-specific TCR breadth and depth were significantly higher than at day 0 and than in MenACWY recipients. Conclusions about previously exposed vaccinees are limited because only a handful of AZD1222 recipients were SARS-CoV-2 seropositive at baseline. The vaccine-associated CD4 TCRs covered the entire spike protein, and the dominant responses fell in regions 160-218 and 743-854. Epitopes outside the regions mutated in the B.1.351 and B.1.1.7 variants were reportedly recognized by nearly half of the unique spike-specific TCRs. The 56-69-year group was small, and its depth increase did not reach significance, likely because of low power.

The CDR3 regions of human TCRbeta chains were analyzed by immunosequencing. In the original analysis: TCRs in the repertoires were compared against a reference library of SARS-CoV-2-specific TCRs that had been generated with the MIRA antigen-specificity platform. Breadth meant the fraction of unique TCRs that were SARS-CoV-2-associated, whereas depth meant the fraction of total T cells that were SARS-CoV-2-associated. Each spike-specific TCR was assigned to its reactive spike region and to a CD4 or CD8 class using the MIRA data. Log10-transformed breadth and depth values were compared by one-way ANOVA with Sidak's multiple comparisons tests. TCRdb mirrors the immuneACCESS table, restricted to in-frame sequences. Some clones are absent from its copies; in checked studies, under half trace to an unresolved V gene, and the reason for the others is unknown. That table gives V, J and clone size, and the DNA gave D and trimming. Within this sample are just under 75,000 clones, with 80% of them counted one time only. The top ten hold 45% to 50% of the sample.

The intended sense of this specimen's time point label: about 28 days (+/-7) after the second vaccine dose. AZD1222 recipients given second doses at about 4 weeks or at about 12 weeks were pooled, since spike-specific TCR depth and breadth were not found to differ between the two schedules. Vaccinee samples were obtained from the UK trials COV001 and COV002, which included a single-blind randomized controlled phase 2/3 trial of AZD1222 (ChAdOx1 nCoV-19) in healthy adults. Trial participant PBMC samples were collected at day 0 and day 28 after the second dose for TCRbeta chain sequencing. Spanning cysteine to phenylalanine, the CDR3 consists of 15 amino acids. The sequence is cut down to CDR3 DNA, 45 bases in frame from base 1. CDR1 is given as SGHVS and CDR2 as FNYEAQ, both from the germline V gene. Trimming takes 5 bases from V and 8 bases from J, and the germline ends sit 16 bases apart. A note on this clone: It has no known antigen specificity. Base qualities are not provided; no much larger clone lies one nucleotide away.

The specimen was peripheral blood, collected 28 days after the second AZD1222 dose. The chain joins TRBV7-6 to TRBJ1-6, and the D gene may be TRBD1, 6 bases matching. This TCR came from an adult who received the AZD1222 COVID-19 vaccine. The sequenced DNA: TGTGCCAGCAGCCGCGCCTCGGACAGCTATTCACCCCTCCACTTT. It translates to CASSRASDSYSPLHF.